This T cell receptor (beta chain) stems from a study of blood T cell repertoires in COVID-19. In the study overall: T cells, B-cell-depleted T cells, or PBMCs provided the cDNA or gDNA that served as material.

Under the authors' procedure: Reference gene primer amplification gave nucleated cell count estimates. Sequenced by immunoSEQ multiplex PCR; TCRdb stores in-frame clones only, minus some. The DNA was the basis for D and trimming; V, J and clone size are from that table. The table shows hundreds of thousands of clones, with 65% to 85% occurring only once. Enrolled through a virtual design, the participants were between roughly 18 and 95 years of age and came from 24 US areas. Trimming removed 0 bases at V and 6 bases at J, with 9 bases between. This CDR3 is built from 13 residues. Germline CDR1 reads SGDLS; CDR2 reads YYNGEE.

V is TRBV9 and J is TRBJ1-2; D remains ambiguous. The sequenced sample was PBMCs or T cells enriched from blood (not recorded which). The clonotype was recovered from a woman aged 55-70 years who had recovered from COVID-19. The CDR3 bases are TGTGCCAGCAGCGTAGATGAGGGAGATGGCTACACCTTC. This encodes CASSVDEGDGYTF. Supplemented by reference TRBV9 and TRBJ1-2, the full variable domain reads DSGVTQTPKHLITATGQRVTLRCSPRSGDLSVYWYQQSLDQGLQFLIQYYNGEERAKGNILERFSAQQFPDLHSELNLSSLELGDSALYFCASSVDEGDGYTFGSGTRLTVV.